This TCR beta chain was sequenced during a study of blood T cell repertoires in COVID-19. Whole-study context: Collection of acute and convalescent COVID-19 samples took place in the United States, Italy and Spain. In each case, the material was cDNA or gDNA derived from T cells, B-cell-depleted T cells, or PBMCs.

As handled by the study authors: Reference gene primer amplification gave estimated nucleated cell counts. Assay used: immunoSEQ multiplex PCR; TCRdb lists only in-frame clones, some missing. V, J and clone size reflect that table, while D and trimming were determined from the DNA. The sample records some 40,000 clones, approximately 93% being singletons. CDR1 SEHNR and CDR2 FQNEAQ come from the germline V gene (reference sequence). The CDR3 contains 14 residues. After removal of 4 bases from V and 8 bases from J, the junction contained 4 bases not matched to a gene. Specimen: peripheral blood. The receptor comes from a man between 50 and 59 years old with active COVID-19. The chain recombines TRBV7-9 with TRBJ1-4; TRBD1 matches at 10 bases. CDR3 protein: CASSSGDRGEKLFF. Written as DNA, the CDR3 is TGTGCCAGCAGCTCCGGGGACAGGGGCGAAAAACTGTTTTTT.